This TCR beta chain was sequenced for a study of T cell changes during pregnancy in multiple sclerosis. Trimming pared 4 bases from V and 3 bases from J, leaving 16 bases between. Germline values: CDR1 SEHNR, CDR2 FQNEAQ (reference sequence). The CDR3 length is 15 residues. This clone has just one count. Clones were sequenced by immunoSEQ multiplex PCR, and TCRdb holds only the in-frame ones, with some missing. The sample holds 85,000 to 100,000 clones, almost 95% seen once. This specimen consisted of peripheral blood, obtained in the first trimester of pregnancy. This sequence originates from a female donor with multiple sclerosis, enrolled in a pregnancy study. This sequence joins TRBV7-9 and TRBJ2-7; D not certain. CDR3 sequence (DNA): TGTGCCAGCAGCTCCCCCCGTACCCGAGGCTACGAGCAGTACTTC. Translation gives CASSSPRTRGYEQYF.